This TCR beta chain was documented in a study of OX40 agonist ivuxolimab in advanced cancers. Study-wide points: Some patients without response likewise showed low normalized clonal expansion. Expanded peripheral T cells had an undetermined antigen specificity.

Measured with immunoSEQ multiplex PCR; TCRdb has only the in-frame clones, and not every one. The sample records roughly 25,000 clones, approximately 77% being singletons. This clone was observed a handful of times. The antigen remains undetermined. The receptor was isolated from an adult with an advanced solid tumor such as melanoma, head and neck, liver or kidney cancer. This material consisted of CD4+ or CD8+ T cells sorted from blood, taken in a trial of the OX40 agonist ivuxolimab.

DNA of the CDR3: TGTGCCAGCAGCGGCCCCGGGTACACTGAAGCTTTCTTT. Protein: CASSGPGYTEAFF. J is TRBJ1-1 and V is TRBV9; D is uncertain. CDR3 length equals 13 residues. Germline V gene sequence: CDR1 SGDLS, CDR2 YYNGEE. V lost 3 bases and J lost 3, with 9 bases in between.